What follows are 16 T cell receptor beta chains derived from one specimen sequenced in a study of blood T cell repertoires in COVID-19. Clones were read by immunoSEQ multiplex PCR, and TCRdb kept only the in-frame ones, dropping some. The repertoire holds around 100,000 clones, with 91% as singletons. The specimen was peripheral blood. All receptors come from a man aged 55 to 70 with acute or convalescent COVID-19.

This chain links TRBV30 with TRBJ2-2; 7 bases align to TRBD2. With V trimmed by 4 bases and J by 3 bases, 5 bases remained unmatched. Germline assignment: CDR1 GTSNPN and CDR2 SVGIG (reference sequence). This CDR3 is built from 14 residues. For the CDR3, the DNA is TGTGCCTGGAACGGTCGGGAGGACACCGGGGAGCTGTTTTTT. Its translation: CAWNGREDTGELFF.

The chain combines TRBV28 with TRBJ2-7; 8 nucleotides agree with TRBD1. Trimming cost V 3 bases and J 3 bases; bases outside gene matches: 7. Per germline, CDR1 MDHEN and CDR2 SYDVKM. The CDR3 is 15 amino acids. CDR3 residues: CASSFAGGRFYEQYV. The CDR3 region has the DNA TGTGCCAGCAGTTTCGCAGGGGGCCGATTCTACGAGCAGTACGTC.

This chain links TRBV9 with TRBJ2-1; D remains ambiguous. Per germline, CDR1 SGDLS and CDR2 YYNGEE. The CDR3 is made up of 14 amino acids. Trimming removed 0 bases from V and 8 bases from J, with 12 bases in between. DNA of the CDR3: TGTGCCAGCAGCGTAGAATCTGGCATGGATGAGCAGTTCTTC. The encoded protein is CASSVESGMDEQFF.

The chain links TRBV30 to TRBJ1-5, with D perhaps TRBD1 (5 bases). Germline CDR1 is GTSNPN and CDR2 is SVGIG (reference sequence). This CDR3 is built from 15 residues. Trimming pared 4 bases from V and 1 base from J, leaving 14 bases between. In DNA, the CDR3 is TGTGCCTGGACTGTCGGGGGGGTAAGCAATCAGCCCCAGCATTTT. As protein: CAWTVGGVSNQPQHF.

The rearrangement uses TRBV19 and TRBJ1-5, with D unresolved. CDR1 LNHDA and CDR2 SQIVND come from the germline V gene (reference sequence). Trimming took off 8 bases at V and 4 bases at J, with 12 bases between the two ends. This CDR3 has 13 residues. This chain's CDR3 is CASRPRENQPQHF. The DNA of the CDR3 is TGTGCCAGTCGTCCACGAGAAAATCAGCCCCAGCATTTT.

The chain employs TRBV3-1 (or the pseudogene TRBV3-2) and TRBJ2-7, with 8 nucleotides matching TRBD2. Germline values: CDR1 LGHDT, CDR2 YNNKEL (reference sequence). This CDR3 is 14 amino acids long. The ends lost 0 bases at V and 13 bases at J; junction bases unmatched: 11. The CDR3 sequence: CASSQDQDGRASYF. In DNA form, the CDR3 reads TGTGCCAGCAGCCAAGATCAAGACGGGAGGGCCAGTTACTTC.

V and J are TRBV19 and TRBJ1-1, with 8 bases identical to TRBD1. J gave up 1 base and V 6 bases, and 1 base lay outside the gene matches. This CDR3 is 13 amino acids long. Germline lookup yields CDR1 LNHDA and CDR2 SQIVND (reference sequence). This CDR3 is CASRGTGNTEAFF. Here the CDR3 DNA reads TGTGCCAGTAGGGGGACAGGGAACACTGAAGCTTTCTTT.

J is TRBJ1-1 and V is TRBV9; D may be TRBD1 (5 bases). Trimming shortened V by 4 bases and J by 6 bases, and 13 bases separated the two germline ends. CDR1 is SGDLS and CDR2 is YYNGEE in the germline V gene. The length of the CDR3 is 13 residues. CDR3 region: CASSPGGSPEAFF. The CDR3 region has the DNA TGTGCCAGCAGCCCCGGGGGGAGTCCTGAAGCTTTCTTT.

The table lists this clone with a count of one. The chain has TRBV30 and TRBJ1-1; 7 positions agree with TRBD1. The CDR3 has 15 residues. CDR1 and CDR2 from the germline V gene are GTSNPN and SVGIG (reference sequence). J was trimmed by 0 bases and V by 5 bases; bases with no gene match: 9. The CDR3 spells CAWARRGEVNTEAFF. The CDR3 DNA sequence: TGTGCCTGGGCTCGCAGGGGGGAGGTGAACACTGAAGCTTTCTTT.

The rearrangement uses TRBV24-1 and TRBJ1-2, with 9 nucleotides matching TRBD1. Germline trimming cut 9 bases from V and 6 bases from J; bases unmatched to any gene: 10. The CDR3 is 14 residues long. Germline V lookup: CDR1 KGHDR, CDR2 SFDVKD. The CDR3 DNA is TGTGCCACCCAGTCCCCCGGGACAGGGAATGGCTACACCTTC. This gives the protein CATQSPGTGNGYTF.

V is TRBV18 and J is TRBJ1-3, with 8 positions matching TRBD1. The CDR3 is 15 amino acids. Germline loops: CDR1 KGHSH, CDR2 LQKENI. Trimming at V came to 5 bases and at J to 3 bases, leaving 6 bases not matched to a gene. The CDR3 DNA reads TGTGCCAGCTCAAATCAGGGGGCGCATGGAAACACCATATATTTT. It encodes CASSNQGAHGNTIYF.

V usage is TRBV27 and J usage is TRBJ1-6; 7 positions match TRBD1. The CDR3 is 16 amino acids. V dropped 0 bases and J dropped 8; count of bases not matched to a gene: 7. The germline V gene encodes CDR1 MNHEY and CDR2 SMNVEV (reference sequence). The CDR3 DNA reads as TGTGCCAGCAGTTTATCCCCGACAGGGCTAGATTCACCCCTCCACTTT. Residues: CASSLSPTGLDSPLHF.

The gene calls are TRBV28 and TRBJ1-3, with no clear D. CDR3 size: 16 residues. Trimming took 6 bases from V and 0 from J, leaving 15 bases between them. Germline V gene sequence: CDR1 MDHEN, CDR2 SYDVKM. The CDR3 spells CASSSAEGVSGNTIYF. DNA of the CDR3: TGTGCCAGCAGCTCCGCGGAGGGCGTCTCTGGAAACACCATATATTTT.

The chain uses TRBV5-5 and TRBJ2-6, with 10 bases matching TRBD1. V trimming: 4 bases; J trimming: 1 base; junction bases outside the gene matches: 11. CDR1 SGHKS and CDR2 YYEKEE come from the germline V gene (reference sequence). The CDR3 is 19 amino acids. CDR3 bases: TGTGCCAGCAGCCCCCGAGGGACAGGGGTGCAGTCTGGGGCCAACGTCCTGACTTTC. Protein sequence: CASSPRGTGVQSGANVLTF.

The gene calls are TRBV19 and TRBJ1-2, with D maybe TRBD1 (6 bases). In germline, CDR1 is LNHDA, CDR2 SQIVND (reference sequence). V was pared by 1 base and J by 6 bases, with 12 bases between. This CDR3 is built from 14 residues. DNA of the CDR3: TGTGCCAGTAGTATAGGGGGGCCCGCCCATGGCTACACCTTC. It codes for CASSIGGPAHGYTF.

This clone was seen only once. The chain recombines TRBV29-1 with TRBJ1-3; maybe TRBD1 (6 bases). CDR3 length: 14 amino acids. Deletions cut 5 bases from V and 8 bases from J, with 19 bases between. Germline-derived CDR1 and CDR2 are SQVTM and ANQGSEA. The chain's CDR3 is CSVSGGQLRDTIYF. The CDR3, as DNA: TGCAGCGTTTCCGGAGGACAGCTCCGTGACACCATATATTTT.